The clone carrying this TCR beta chain was picked up a small number of times. The antigen is unknown. cDNA synthesis used the whole RNA isolate, giving expressed TCRB sequences. The table came from immunoSEQ multiplex PCR; TCRdb's copy has only in-frame clones and leaves some out. Of under 300,000 clones in the sample, around a quarter were seen once. Germline V gives CDR1 MDHEN, CDR2 SYDVKM. Germline trimming cut 5 bases from V and 9 bases from J; bases unmatched to any gene: 8. The CDR3 runs to 15 residues. This entry is derived from a study of beta chain features in type 1 diabetes. Whole-study results and caveats: Individuals with type 1 diabetes displayed fewer insertions and more deletions at VDJ junctions.

This TCR was recovered from a young man in good health. V and J are TRBV28 and TRBJ2-1, with 12 bases lining up with TRBD2. The sample comprised central memory CD4+ T cells from blood. CDR3 amino acids: CASSAPASGRGEQFF. The CDR3 DNA follows: TGTGCCAGCAGTGCACCTGCTAGCGGGAGGGGTGAGCAGTTCTTC.